This T cell receptor (beta chain) was obtained from a study of vaccination effects on CD4 cells after COVID-19. The protocol was immunoSEQ multiplex PCR, while the TCRdb copy is restricted to in-frame clones and leaves out a portion. The sample has about 28,000 clones, about 80% seen once. V was trimmed by 3 bases and J by 2 bases, leaving 10 bases between them. The CDR3 has 14 residues. Germline CDR1 is LNHDA and CDR2 is SQIVND (reference sequence). The ViraFEST assay expanded antigen-specific CD4+ T cells with viral peptide pools before sequencing. When less than 11 days of culture had elapsed, CD4+ T cells were isolated. Recipients of the vaccine had no prior SARS-CoV-2 infection and negative nucleocapsid antibodies. Researchers reported culturing over 1.5 million PBMC in each well, adding about 11 IU/ml IL-2 and about 9.5 ug/ml peptides. As to this clone: Antigen unknown.

The clonotype comes from a human donor who received a COVID-19 vaccine. The chain couples TRBV19 to TRBJ1-1; D possibly corresponds to TRBD1 (6 bases). Material: CD4+ T cells from PBMCs cultured with SARS-CoV-2 spike peptides, obtained before COVID-19 vaccination. The CDR3 sequence: CASSMTGQNTEAFF. CDR3 sequence (DNA): TGTGCCAGTAGTATGACAGGTCAAAACACTGAAGCTTTCTTT.